This TCR beta chain was recorded in a study of T cell responses to AZD1222 COVID-19 vaccine. Study results and caveats: Clonal diversity may have been underestimated, and the donors were mostly white British, with more females than males.

The data were produced by immunoSEQ multiplex PCR, yet TCRdb's version contains in-frame clones alone and is incomplete. The sample includes 80,000 to 85,000 clones, under 95% of them seen just once. The CDR3 spans 14 residues. Germline CDR1 WNHNN, CDR2 SYGVQD (reference sequence). The junction had 11 bases not matched to a gene; V was cut back by 9 bases and J by 7 bases. About this clone: Antigen specificity is unknown.

The chain links TRBV10-1 to TRBJ2-1, with TRBD1 identical over 8 bases. The specimen comprised peripheral blood, sampled 28 days after the second AZD1222 dose. This sequence was found in an adult who received the AZD1222 COVID-19 vaccine. This CDR3 is CASTNRQGWNEQFF. The DNA for the CDR3 is TGCGCCAGTACAAACCGACAGGGGTGGAATGAGCAGTTCTTC.